This T cell receptor (beta chain) originates from a study of cytomegalovirus exposure and HLA in healthy donors. Germline lookup yields CDR1 LNHNV and CDR2 YYDKDF (reference sequence). The CDR3 totals 14 residues. Trimming left V 8 bases short and J 2 bases short, with 10 bases between. The PCR employed 60 Vbeta primers together with 13 Jbeta primers. Produced via immunoSEQ multiplex PCR; TCRdb's table is partial and in-frame only. The table includes over 200,000 clones, about 70% detected once. This sequence was found in a woman aged 25 to 39 in good health and CMV-seronegative. The chain combines TRBV15 with TRBJ1-6; no firm D call. The sequencing sample was made of PBMCs. CDR3: CATSPGTYNSPLHF. CDR3 in DNA: TGTGCCACCTCCCCAGGTACCTATAATTCACCCCTCCACTTT.